The table lists the clone carrying this T cell receptor beta chain with a count of one. The data originate from a study of blood T cell repertoires in COVID-19. For the study at large: The samples span acute and convalescent COVID-19 from the United States, Italy and Spain.

Authors' processing steps: The authors estimated nucleated cell counts from reference gene primer amplification. Only in-frame clones appear in the TCRdb table, and some are missing; sequencing was by immunoSEQ multiplex PCR. The DNA was the basis for D and trimming; V, J and clone size are from that table. The sample has 100,000 or so clones, roughly 85% seen once. Germline CDR1 is KGHSH and CDR2 is LQKENI. CDR3 size: 14 residues. Trimming took 3 bases from V and 2 from J; bases not matched to a gene: 0. The sequence derives from a woman between 70 and 85 years old with acute or convalescent COVID-19. The chain couples TRBV18 to TRBJ1-1; 10 positions agree with TRBD1. Source material: peripheral blood. CDR3 amino acids: CASSPTGGNTEAFF. The CDR3 DNA is TGTGCCAGCTCACCGACAGGGGGCAACACTGAAGCTTTCTTT.